The T cell receptor (beta chain) described here comes from a study of Tregs in tolerant kidney transplant recipients. Findings of the study overall: Validation in larger populations is needed because few patients were studied.

Deletions cut 6 bases from V and 0 bases from J, with 13 bases between. The CDR3 totals 15 residues. Germline CDR1 is MNHNY and CDR2 is SVGAGI (reference sequence). Repertoires were generated with immunoSEQ multiplex PCR, while TCRdb's copy carries only in-frame clones and drops some. The sample records about 240,000 clones, more than 65% being singletons. Note on this clone: The antigen is not known.

Specimen: CD4+ T cells from blood. The origin of this receptor is a human donor in good health. V and J are TRBV6-6 and TRBJ2-3, with TRBD2 as a possible D gene (6 bases). Here the CDR3 reads CASSLLLASTDTQYF. DNA for the CDR3: TGTGCCAGCAGCCTCTTACTAGCAAGCACAGATACGCAGTATTTT.